This TCR beta chain originates from a study of sequential checkpoint blockade in melanoma. About the study: Randomization was 1:1 between first-line nivolumab→ipilimumab and ipilimumab→nivolumab.

Assay used: immunoSEQ multiplex PCR; TCRdb lists only in-frame clones, some missing. The sample gives 13,000 or so clones, approximately 60% of which show up once; about a quarter is in the top ten. Described treatment: randomized to nivolumab then ipilimumab (arm A) or the reverse (arm B). This TCR was recovered from a human donor with melanoma. The material was CD8+ T cells sorted from blood (inferred from file names), obtained from a patient given nivolumab and ipilimumab in sequence.

The CDR3 here is CASSLATMRTDTQYF. In nucleotides, the CDR3 is TGCGCCAGCAGCTTGGCCACTATGCGGACAGATACGCAGTATTTT. V gene TRBV5-1 combines with J gene TRBJ2-3; D remains unclear. This CDR3 region has 15 residues. Germline CDR1 is SGHRS and CDR2 is YFSETQ. Trimming shortened V by 0 bases and J by 3 bases, and 11 bases separated the two germline ends.